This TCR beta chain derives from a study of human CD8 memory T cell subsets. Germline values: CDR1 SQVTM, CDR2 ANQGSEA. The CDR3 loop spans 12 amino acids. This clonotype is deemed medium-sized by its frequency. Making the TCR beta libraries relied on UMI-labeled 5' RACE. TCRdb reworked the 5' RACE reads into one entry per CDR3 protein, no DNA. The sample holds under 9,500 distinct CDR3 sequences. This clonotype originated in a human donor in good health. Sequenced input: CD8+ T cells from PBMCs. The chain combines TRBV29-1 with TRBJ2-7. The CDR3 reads CSVEDKSYEQYF.